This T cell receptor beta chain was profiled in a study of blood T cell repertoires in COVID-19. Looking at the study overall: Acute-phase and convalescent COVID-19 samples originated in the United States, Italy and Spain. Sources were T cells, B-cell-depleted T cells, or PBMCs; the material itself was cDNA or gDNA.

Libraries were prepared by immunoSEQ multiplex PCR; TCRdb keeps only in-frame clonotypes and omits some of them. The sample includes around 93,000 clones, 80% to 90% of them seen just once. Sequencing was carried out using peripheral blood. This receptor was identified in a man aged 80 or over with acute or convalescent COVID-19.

The CDR3 bases are TGTGCCAGTAGTACAACAGGGAACACCGGGGAGCTGTTTTTT. Its translation is CASSTTGNTGELFF. This rearrangement joins TRBV19 to TRBJ2-2, with D tentatively TRBD1 (5 bases). In germline, CDR1 is LNHDA, CDR2 SQIVND (reference sequence). The CDR3 contains 14 residues. V was shortened by 4 bases and J by 1 base, with 7 bases between the two germline ends.